This TCR beta chain was identified in a study of T cells in narcolepsy (dated by TCRdb to between 2018 and 2020). Broadly, across the study: Healthy control donors were enrolled in the study alongside patients who had narcolepsy type 1 or type 2 (NT1, NT2). The study sought autoreactive T cells targeting hypocretin neuron self-antigens (hypocretin, TRIB2) in narcolepsy patients, using TCR Vbeta sequencing to track clonotypes in blood and CSF. Summary of the overall study and its limitations: Plots that compared CSF and blood CD4+ T cell clonotypes from the same patient highlighted HCRT-specific and TRIB2-specific autoreactive clonotypes. No sequences matching autoreactive T cell clones were present in some of the blood memory CD4+ repertoires from patients and controls. Numbers of sequenced blood memory CD4+ clonotypes were comparable, with averages of approximately 40,000 in patients and roughly 33,000 in controls. Autoreactive clonotypes were reported to be detected serially in the blood of the same patients and of different patients, but not in the blood of healthy controls.

Remarks on this clone: The specificity of this receptor is unknown. It has no much larger one-base neighbor in the sample; base qualities were not kept.

Library preparation used the immunoSEQ multiplex PCR assay. TCRdb limited this immuneACCESS table to in-frame rearrangements with V and J called. A share of clones is missing; checked studies link under half to unresolved V genes, and the rest is unexplained. The sample has about 30,000 clones on record, roughly 80% of them singletons. Clones ranked in the top ten supply under 1.3% of the sample. The CDR3 goes from the cysteine to the phenylalanine over 15 residues. The only DNA kept is the CDR3, 45 bases in frame from the first base. CDR1 and CDR2 are drawn from the germline V gene (reference sequence): LNHNV, YYDKDF. V lost 5 bases and J lost 6 bases, and the count of bases not matched to a germline gene is 6. Memory CD4+ T cells were sorted ex vivo from peripheral blood of narcolepsy patients and healthy controls for TCR Vbeta sequencing.

The sequencing sample was made of CD45RA- memory CD4+ T cells from PBMCs. Sample cell subset or site, as interpreted from the label and publication: memory T cells sorted ex vivo from peripheral blood. In this chain, TRBV15 is recombined with TRBJ2-1, and 11 junctional nucleotides match TRBD2. The sequence came from a human donor with narcolepsy. The DNA reads TGTGCCACCAGCGCCGGGACTAGCGGTCGCAATGAGCAGTTCTTC. This encodes CATSAGTSGRNEQFF.